This TCR beta chain was recorded in a study of blood T cell repertoires in COVID-19. At the level of the study: COVID-19 samples collected from the United States, Italy and Spain covered acute and convalescent phases.

This clone has a handful of counts. The CDR3 covers 16 residues. Germline V gives CDR1 SGHKS, CDR2 YYEKEE (reference sequence). V was pared by 4 bases and J by 4 bases, with 12 bases of the junction left unmatched. The protocol was immunoSEQ multiplex PCR, while the TCRdb copy is restricted to in-frame clones and leaves out a portion. Of more than 150,000 clones detected, 83% appear once; the ten largest clones hold under 7.5%. This TCR derives from a woman aged 40 to 50 with acute or convalescent COVID-19. Sequences were obtained from peripheral blood. J is TRBJ1-2 and V is TRBV5-5, with 8 nucleotides matching TRBD1. The CDR3 is CASSGDSGQVVYGYTF. The CDR3 DNA reads TGTGCCAGCAGCGGAGACTCGGGACAGGTCGTCTATGGCTACACCTTC.